This entry concerns a single T cell receptor beta chain. The ends were cut back, 5 bases at V and 5 bases at J, with 15 bases in the middle. The CDR3 totals 14 residues. Germline CDR1 is SGHAT and CDR2 is FQNNGV. The record originates from a study of blood T cell repertoires in COVID-19. Method: immunoSEQ multiplex PCR; TCRdb's copy keeps in-frame clones and lacks some. The table includes some 150,000 clones, more than 75% detected once. This receptor was obtained from a human donor with acute COVID-19. The donor label of this sample is uncertain. The rearrangement uses TRBV11-2 and TRBJ1-2; perhaps TRBD1 as D (6 bases). Sequenced input: PBMCs or T cells enriched from blood (not recorded which). The CDR3 sequence is CASSPAGGPYGYTF. For the CDR3, the DNA is TGTGCCAGCAGCCCTGCGGGGGGCCCTTATGGCTACACCTTC. Combining the CDR3 with reference TRBV11-2 and TRBJ1-2 gives the whole variable domain EAGVAQSPRYKIIEKRQSVAFWCNPISGHATLYWYQQILGQGPKLLIQFQNNGVVDDSQLPKDRFSAERLKGVDSTLKIQPAKLEDSAVYLCASSPAGGPYGYTFGSGTRLTVV.